This T cell receptor (beta chain) originates from a study of cytomegalovirus exposure and HLA in healthy donors. With V trimmed by 4 bases and J by 2 bases, 11 bases remained unmatched. The CDR3 spans 17 residues. From germline, CDR1 is SGDLS and CDR2 YYNGEE. This clone appeared a single time. Each donor's status was that of a healthy bone marrow donor. Vbeta (60) and Jbeta (13) primers were used in the PCR. The repertoire was sequenced with immunoSEQ multiplex PCR; TCRdb's copy has only in-frame clones and lacks some. The profile shows 65,000 to 80,000 clones, under 80% of them singletons. The chain carries TRBV9 and TRBJ2-3, with 9 bases that match TRBD2. The sequenced material came from PBMCs. This receptor was obtained from a man in his forties or fifties in good health and CMV-seropositive. The CDR3 here is CASSIGRVAGDTDTQYF. CDR3 in DNA: TGTGCCAGCAGCATAGGGAGGGTAGCGGGGGACACAGATACGCAGTATTTT.